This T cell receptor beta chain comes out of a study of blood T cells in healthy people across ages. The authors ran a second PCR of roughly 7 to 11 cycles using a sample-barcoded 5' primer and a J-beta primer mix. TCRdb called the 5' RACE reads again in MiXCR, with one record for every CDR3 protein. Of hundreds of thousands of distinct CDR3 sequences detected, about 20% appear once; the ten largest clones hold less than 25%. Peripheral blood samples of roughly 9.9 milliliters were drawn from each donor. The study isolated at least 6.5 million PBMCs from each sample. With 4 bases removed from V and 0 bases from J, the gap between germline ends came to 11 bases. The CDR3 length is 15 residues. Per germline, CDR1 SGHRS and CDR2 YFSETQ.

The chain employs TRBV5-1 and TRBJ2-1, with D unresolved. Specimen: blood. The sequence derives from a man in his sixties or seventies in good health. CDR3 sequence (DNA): TGCGCCAGCAGCCCGACTCCAAGCTCCTACAATGAGCAGTTCTTC. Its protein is CASSPTPSSYNEQFF.